The TCR beta chain described here comes from a study of shared clonotypes between healthy human individuals. Trimming removed 5 bases from V and 2 bases from J; junction bases left unmatched: 6. This CDR3 region has 16 residues. From germline, CDR1 is MNHEY and CDR2 SMNVEV (reference sequence). Naive CD8 cells lacked CD45RO and underwent positive selection for CCR7, leaving out terminally differentiated effector memory CD45RA+ cells. Donors comprised healthy HIV-negative adults lacking recent acute infections or vaccinations. Profiled with immunoSEQ multiplex PCR; TCRdb holds only in-frame clones, not every one. Of some 2,100,000 clones listed, roughly 91% are singletons.

The rearrangement links TRBV27 to TRBJ2-3; 11 bases agree with TRBD2. Sequencing input: naive CD8+ T cells from PBMCs. This receptor was taken from a man aged 18 to 30 in good health. Some clones in this sample may be carry-over from other donors' samples. The CDR3 bases are TGTGCCAGCAGTAGCCGACTAGCGGGAATCACAGATACGCAGTATTTT. This sequence encodes CASSSRLAGITDTQYF.